The present TCR beta chain was sequenced within a study of cytomegalovirus exposure and HLA in healthy donors. The CDR3 spans 13 residues. Germline loops: CDR1 MDHEN, CDR2 SYDVKM. V gave up 5 bases and J gave up 2 bases, with 10 bases separating them. The PCR ran on 60 Vbeta and 13 Jbeta primers. This table comes from immunoSEQ multiplex PCR, and its TCRdb copy is limited to in-frame clones, with some not included. The repertoire consists of about 200,000 clones, with 75% to 90% occurring once and the leading ten covering 0.31%. J is TRBJ2-7 and V is TRBV28; the D gene is possibly TRBD1 (5 bases). The sequenced material came from PBMCs. The sequence derives from a woman between 25 and 40 years old in good health and CMV-seronegative. The CDR3 is CASSPDSAYEQYF. The CDR3 DNA sequence: TGTGCCAGCAGTCCCGACAGTGCCTACGAGCAGTACTTC.